One TCR beta chain is described in this entry. This specimen belongs to a study of blood T cell repertoires in COVID-19. Method: immunoSEQ multiplex PCR; TCRdb's copy keeps in-frame clones and lacks some. The profile shows hundreds of thousands of clones, 87% of them singletons. The receptor was derived from a woman in her thirties or forties who had recovered from COVID-19. The material sequenced was peripheral blood.

The CDR3 here is CAISESEGGSPLHF. The CDR3 DNA is TGTGCCATCAGTGAGTCTGAGGGAGGGTCACCCCTCCACTTT. The chain links TRBV10-3 to TRBJ1-6; the D is unclear. The CDR3 has 14 amino acids. V was pared by 0 bases and J by 10 bases, with 10 bases between. The germline V gene has CDR1 ENHRY and CDR2 SYGVKD.